This TCR beta chain was obtained from a study of T cell responses to AZD1222 COVID-19 vaccine. Assay: immunoSEQ multiplex PCR; the TCRdb copy retains only in-frame clones and omits some. The sample consists of more than 90,000 clones, around 83% of them appearing once. In its sample, this clone was seen a few times. CDR3 length equals 17 residues. From germline, CDR1 is MDHEN and CDR2 SYDVKM. Trimming at V came to 5 bases and at J to 2 bases, leaving 12 bases not matched to a gene. This TCR came from an adult in good health. The sequencing used peripheral blood, collected on day 0 of AZD1222 vaccination. The J gene is TRBJ1-2, the V gene TRBV28, with 9 bases fitting TRBD1. CDR3 protein: CASSTSRDRVWNYGYTF. Here the CDR3 DNA reads TGTGCCAGCAGTACCTCCCGGGACAGGGTTTGGAACTATGGCTACACCTTC.